This entry describes one T cell receptor beta chain. These data are taken from a study of early T cells in non-severe SARS-CoV-2 infection. With V trimmed by 4 bases and J by 2 bases, 2 bases remained unmatched. This CDR3 has 15 amino acids. Germline V gene lookup returns CDR1 SGHTA and CDR2 FQGTGA. Tagging with unique molecular identifiers was applied to individual cDNA molecules. TCRdb used MiXCR to reprocess the 5' RACE reads, holding one entry per CDR3 protein. The sample carries about 71,000 distinct CDR3 sequences, about 14% recorded once. This receptor was obtained from an adult who was a healthcare worker with PCR-confirmed SARS-CoV-2 infection or an uninfected control (not recorded which). The source material was whole blood, sampled at baseline. This sequence joins TRBV7-3 and TRBJ2-2; the match to TRBD2 covers 9 bases. CDR3 protein: CASSYLAGNTGELFF. The CDR3, as DNA: TGTGCCAGCAGCTATCTAGCGGGAAACACCGGGGAGCTGTTTTTT.